This T cell receptor beta chain was identified during a study of blood T cells in healthy people across ages. Then a second PCR, running roughly 7 to 11 cycles, was carried out with a sample-barcoded 5' primer and a J-beta primer mix. One entry per CDR3 protein results from TCRdb running MiXCR on the 5' RACE reads. This table has about a million distinct CDR3 sequences, under 40% appearing once. Study-level results: Changes in expanded clonotypes were possibly confounded, as the CMV status of donors was unknown.

Concerning this clonotype itself: No antigen is known for it.

Germline assignment: CDR1 DFQATT and CDR2 SNEGSKA (reference sequence). The CDR3 is made up of 11 amino acids. This clonotype was obtained from a man younger than 35 in good health. Material: blood. The rearrangement uses TRBV20-1 and TRBJ1-2, with 10 nucleotides matching TRBD1. The CDR3 DNA follows: TGCGGGGCCGGGACAGGGGATGGCTACACCTTC. Encoded protein: CGAGTGDGYTF.